Given below is one T cell receptor (beta chain) in context. Sequencing targeted expressed TCRB transcripts, as all isolated RNA had been reverse transcribed. Measured with immunoSEQ multiplex PCR; TCRdb has only the in-frame clones, and not every one. This repertoire shows about 290,000 clones, 8% found once; its top ten account for roughly 1%. These data are taken from a study of beta chain features in type 1 diabetes. The CDR3 runs to 13 residues. V lost 1 base and J lost 2, with 6 bases in between. CDR1 and CDR2 from the germline V gene are SGHVS and FQNEAQ. Sequencing used central memory CD4+ T cells from blood. The chain combines TRBV7-8 with TRBJ2-7; possible D gene TRBD1, 5 bases. This TCR derives from a woman younger than 30 in good health. CDR3 DNA: TGTGCCAGCAGCTTAGGGGGCCCCTACGAGCAGTACGTC. This sequence encodes CASSLGGPYEQYV.